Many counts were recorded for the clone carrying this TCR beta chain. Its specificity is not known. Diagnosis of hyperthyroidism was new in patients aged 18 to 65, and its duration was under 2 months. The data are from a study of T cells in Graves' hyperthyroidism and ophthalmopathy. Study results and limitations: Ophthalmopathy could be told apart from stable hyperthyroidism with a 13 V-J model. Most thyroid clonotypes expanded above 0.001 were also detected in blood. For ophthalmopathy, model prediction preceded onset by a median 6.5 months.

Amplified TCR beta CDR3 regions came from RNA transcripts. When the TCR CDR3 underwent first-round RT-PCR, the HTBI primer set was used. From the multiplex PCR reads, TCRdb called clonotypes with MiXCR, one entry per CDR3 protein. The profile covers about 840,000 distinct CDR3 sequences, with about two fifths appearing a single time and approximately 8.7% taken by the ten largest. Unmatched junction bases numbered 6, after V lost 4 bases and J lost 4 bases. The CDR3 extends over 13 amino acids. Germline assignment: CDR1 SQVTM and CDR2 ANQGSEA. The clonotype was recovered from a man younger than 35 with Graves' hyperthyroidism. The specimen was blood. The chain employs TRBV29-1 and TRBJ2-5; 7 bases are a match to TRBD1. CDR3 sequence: CSVATGDGETQYF. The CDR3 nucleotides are TGCAGCGTTGCAACAGGGGATGGAGAGACCCAGTACTTC.